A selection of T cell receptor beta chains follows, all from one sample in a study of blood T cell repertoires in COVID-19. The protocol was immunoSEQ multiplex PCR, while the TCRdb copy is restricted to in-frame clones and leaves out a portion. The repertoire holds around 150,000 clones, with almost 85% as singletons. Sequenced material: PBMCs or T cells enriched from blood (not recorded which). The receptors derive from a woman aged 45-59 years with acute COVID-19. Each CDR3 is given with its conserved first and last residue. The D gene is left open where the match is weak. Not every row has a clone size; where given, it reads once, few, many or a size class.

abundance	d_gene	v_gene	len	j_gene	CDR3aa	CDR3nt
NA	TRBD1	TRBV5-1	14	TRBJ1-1	CASTAGTGLTEAFF	TGCGCCAGCACCGCCGGGACAGGGCTAACAGAAGCTTTCTTT
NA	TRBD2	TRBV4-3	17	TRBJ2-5	CASSQALGLAGGETQYF	TGCGCCAGCAGCCAAGCTCTAGGACTAGCGGGAGGGGAGACCCAGTACTTC
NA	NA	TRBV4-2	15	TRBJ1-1	CASSQVGDRDTEAFF	TGTGCCAGCAGCCAAGTAGGAGATAGAGACACTGAAGCTTTCTTT
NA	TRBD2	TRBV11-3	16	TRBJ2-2	CASSARLAPNTGELFF	TGTGCCAGCAGCGCCCGACTAGCGCCGAACACCGGGGAGCTGTTTTTT
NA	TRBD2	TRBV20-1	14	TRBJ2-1	CSASGLAGGNEQFF	TGCAGTGCTAGTGGACTAGCGGGAGGCAATGAGCAGTTCTTC
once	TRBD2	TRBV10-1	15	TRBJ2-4	CASSDGGSGNNIQYF	TGCGCCAGCAGTGACGGGGGGAGCGGTAATAACATTCAGTACTTC
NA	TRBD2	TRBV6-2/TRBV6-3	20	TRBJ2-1	CASSYLASGSAMARYNEQFF	TGTGCCAGCAGTTACCTGGCTAGCGGGAGCGCCATGGCAAGGTACAATGAGCAGTTCTTC
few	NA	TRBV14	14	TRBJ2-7	CASSHFGSTYEQYF	TGTGCCAGCAGCCACTTCGGGAGCACCTACGAGCAGTACTTC
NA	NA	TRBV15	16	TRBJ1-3	CATSRDPRISGNTIYF	TGTGCCACCAGCAGAGATCCTAGGATCTCTGGAAACACCATATATTTT
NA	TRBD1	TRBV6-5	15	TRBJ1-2	CASSYARGFGNGYTF	TGTGCCAGCAGTTACGCCAGGGGGTTCGGGAATGGCTACACCTTC
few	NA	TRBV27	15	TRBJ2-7	CASSPFSTGSYEQYF	TGTGCCAGCAGTCCCTTTAGTACTGGCTCCTACGAGCAGTACTTC
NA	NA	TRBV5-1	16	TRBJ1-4	CASSLVGAPGNEKLFF	TGCGCCAGCAGCTTGGTTGGGGCCCCAGGGAATGAAAAACTGTTTTTT
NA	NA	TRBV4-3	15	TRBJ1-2	CASSQDTVTNYGYTF	TGCGCCAGCAGCCAAGATACAGTTACTAACTATGGCTACACCTTC
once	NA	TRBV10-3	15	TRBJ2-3	CAISGGQGSTDTQYF	TGTGCCATCAGTGGAGGTCAGGGGAGCACAGATACGCAGTATTTT
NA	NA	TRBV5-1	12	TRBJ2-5	CASSLGRETQYF	TGCGCCAGCAGCTTGGGCCGGGAGACCCAGTACTTC
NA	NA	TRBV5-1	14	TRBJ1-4	CASSTRGDSEKLFF	TGCGCCAGCAGCACCCGGGGGGACTCGGAAAAACTGTTTTTT
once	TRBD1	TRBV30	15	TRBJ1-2	CAWSLRDRGIYGYTF	TGTGCCTGGAGTCTCCGGGACAGGGGAATCTATGGCTACACCTTC
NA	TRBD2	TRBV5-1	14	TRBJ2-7	CASMLLAGLDEQYF	TGCGCCAGCATGCTGCTAGCGGGTTTGGACGAGCAGTACTTC
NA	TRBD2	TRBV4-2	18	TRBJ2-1	CASSQIYASGRLGSEQFF	TGTGCCAGCAGCCAAATATACGCTAGCGGGAGATTGGGGAGTGAGCAGTTCTTC
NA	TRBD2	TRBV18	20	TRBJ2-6	CASSPTGLAVTLSGANVLTF	TGTGCCAGCTCACCGACGGGACTAGCGGTCACCCTCTCTGGGGCCAACGTCCTGACTTTC
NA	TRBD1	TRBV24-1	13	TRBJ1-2	CATSESRDSRYTF	TGTGCCACCAGTGAGTCCCGGGACAGCCGCTACACCTTC
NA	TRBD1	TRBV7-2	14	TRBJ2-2	CASSRDRVGGELFF	TGTGCCAGCAGCAGGGACAGGGTCGGCGGGGAGCTGTTTTTT
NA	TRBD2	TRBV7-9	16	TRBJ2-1	CASSPRLAGDRHEQFF	TGTGCCAGCAGCCCCCGACTAGCGGGAGATCGGCATGAGCAGTTCTTC
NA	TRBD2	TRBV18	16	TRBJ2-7	CASSPRTSGLGDEQYF	TGTGCCAGCTCACCCCGGACTAGCGGGCTGGGCGACGAGCAGTACTTC
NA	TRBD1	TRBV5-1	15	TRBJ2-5	CASSWTGEGQETQYF	TGCGCCAGCAGCTGGACAGGGGAGGGACAAGAGACCCAGTACTTC
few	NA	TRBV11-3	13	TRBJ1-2	CASSPRGANGYTF	TGTGCCAGCAGCCCCAGGGGTGCGAATGGCTACACCTTC
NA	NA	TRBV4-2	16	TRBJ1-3	CASSQATQSSGNTIYF	TGTGCCAGCAGCCAAGCTACACAGAGCTCTGGAAACACCATATATTTT
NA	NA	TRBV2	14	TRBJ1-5	CASTITGPPQPQHF	TGTGCCAGCACCATAACAGGGCCCCCTCAGCCCCAGCATTTT
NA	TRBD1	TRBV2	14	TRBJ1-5	CASSSTTGDQPQHF	TGTGCCAGCAGCTCAACGACAGGGGATCAGCCCCAGCATTTT
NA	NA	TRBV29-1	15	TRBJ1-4	CSVAPKQGFNEKLFF	TGCAGCGTTGCCCCTAAGCAGGGGTTTAATGAAAAACTGTTTTTT
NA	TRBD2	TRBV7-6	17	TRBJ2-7	CASSLAYGGRTSTEQYF	TGTGCCAGCAGCTTAGCGTATGGCGGGAGGACAAGTACCGAGCAGTACTTC
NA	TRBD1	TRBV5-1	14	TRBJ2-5	CASSQDGQGETQYF	TGCGCCAGCAGCCAGGATGGACAGGGCGAGACCCAGTACTTC
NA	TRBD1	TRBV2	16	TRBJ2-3	CASRKAGTGVEDTQYF	TGTGCCAGCAGGAAAGCCGGGACAGGGGTGGAAGATACGCAGTATTTT
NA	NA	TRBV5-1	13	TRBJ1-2	CASSLAEAYGYTF	TGCGCCAGCAGCTTGGCCGAAGCCTATGGCTACACCTTC
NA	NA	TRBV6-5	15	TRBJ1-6	CASNSPSSYNSPLHF	TGTGCCAGCAACAGTCCGAGCTCCTATAATTCACCCCTCCACTTT
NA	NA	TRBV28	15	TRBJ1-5	CASSLIQGSNQPQHF	TGTGCCAGCAGTTTGATCCAGGGAAGCAATCAGCCCCAGCATTTT
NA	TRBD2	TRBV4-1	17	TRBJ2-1	CASSQEPSGGPYNEQFF	TGCGCCAGCAGCCAAGAACCTAGCGGGGGGCCCTACAATGAGCAGTTCTTC
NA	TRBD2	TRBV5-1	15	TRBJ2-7	CASSLTSGPSYEQYF	TGCGCCAGCAGCCTGACTAGCGGACCTTCCTACGAGCAGTACTTC
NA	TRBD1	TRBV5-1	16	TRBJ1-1	CASSLEAGGMNTEAFF	TGCGCCAGCAGCTTGGAGGCAGGGGGGATGAACACTGAAGCTTTCTTT
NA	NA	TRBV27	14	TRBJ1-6	CASYSLLNNSPLHF	TGTGCCAGCTACTCCCTCCTAAATAATTCACCCCTCCACTTT
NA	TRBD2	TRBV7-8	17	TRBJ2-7	CASSFIRGAGGTYEQYF	TGTGCCAGCAGCTTTATTCGTGGGGCGGGAGGAACATACGAGCAGTACTTC
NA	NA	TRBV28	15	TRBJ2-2	CASSIGGANTGELFF	TGTGCCAGCAGTATTGGGGGCGCGAACACCGGGGAGCTGTTTTTT